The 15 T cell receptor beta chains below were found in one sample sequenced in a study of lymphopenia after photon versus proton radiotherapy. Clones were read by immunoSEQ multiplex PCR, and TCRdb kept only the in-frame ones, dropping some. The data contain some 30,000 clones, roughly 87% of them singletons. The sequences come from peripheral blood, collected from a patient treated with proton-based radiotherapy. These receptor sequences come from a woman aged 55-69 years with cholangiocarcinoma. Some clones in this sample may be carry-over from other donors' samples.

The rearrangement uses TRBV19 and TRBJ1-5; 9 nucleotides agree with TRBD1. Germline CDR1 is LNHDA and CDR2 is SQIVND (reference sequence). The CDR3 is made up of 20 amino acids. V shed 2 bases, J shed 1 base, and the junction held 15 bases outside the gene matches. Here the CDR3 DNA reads TGTGCCAGTAGTATATGGGGCGCGGGACAGGGAGGGATAAGCAATCAGCCCCAGCATTTT. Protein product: CASSIWGAGQGGISNQPQHF.

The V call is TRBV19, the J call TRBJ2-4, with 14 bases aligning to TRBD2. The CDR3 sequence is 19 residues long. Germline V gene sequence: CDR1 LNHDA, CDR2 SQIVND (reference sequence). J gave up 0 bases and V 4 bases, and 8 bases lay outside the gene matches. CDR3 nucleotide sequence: TGTGCCAGTAGTACCCGGACTAGCGGGGGGACATTAGCCAAAAACATTCAGTACTTC. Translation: CASSTRTSGGTLAKNIQYF. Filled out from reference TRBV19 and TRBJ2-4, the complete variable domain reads DGGITQSPKYLFRKEGQNVTLSCEQNLNHDAMYWYRQDPGQGLRLIYYSQIVNDFQKGDIAEGYSVSREKKESFPLTVTSAQKNPTAFYLCASSTRTSGGTLAKNIQYFGAGTRLSVL.

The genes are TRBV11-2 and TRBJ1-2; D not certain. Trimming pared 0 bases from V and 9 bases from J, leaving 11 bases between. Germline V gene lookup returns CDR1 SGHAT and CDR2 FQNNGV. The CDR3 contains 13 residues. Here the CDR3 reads CASSLEGFGSYTF. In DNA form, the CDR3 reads TGTGCCAGCAGCTTAGAGGGATTCGGGAGCTACACCTTC.

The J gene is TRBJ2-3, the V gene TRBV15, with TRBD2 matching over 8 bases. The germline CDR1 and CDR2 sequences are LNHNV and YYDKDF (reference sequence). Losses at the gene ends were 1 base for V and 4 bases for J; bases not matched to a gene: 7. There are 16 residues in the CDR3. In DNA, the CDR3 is TGTGCCACCAGCAGAGGGAGCGGGGGCGGGGCAGATACGCAGTATTTT. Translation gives CATSRGSGGGADTQYF.

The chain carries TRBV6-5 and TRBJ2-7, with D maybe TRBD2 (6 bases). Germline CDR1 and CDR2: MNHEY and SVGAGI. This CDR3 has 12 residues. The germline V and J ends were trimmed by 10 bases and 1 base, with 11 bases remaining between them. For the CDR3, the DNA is TGTGCCACCCAAGGACTATCCTACGAGCAGTACTTC. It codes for CATQGLSYEQYF.

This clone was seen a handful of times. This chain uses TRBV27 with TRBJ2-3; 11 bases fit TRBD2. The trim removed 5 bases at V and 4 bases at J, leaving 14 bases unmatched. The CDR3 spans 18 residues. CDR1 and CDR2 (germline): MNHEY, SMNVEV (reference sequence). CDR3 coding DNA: TGTGCCAGCAGTCAACCCAATAGACTAGCGGGGTTGCCAGATACGCAGTATTTT. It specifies CASSQPNRLAGLPDTQYF.

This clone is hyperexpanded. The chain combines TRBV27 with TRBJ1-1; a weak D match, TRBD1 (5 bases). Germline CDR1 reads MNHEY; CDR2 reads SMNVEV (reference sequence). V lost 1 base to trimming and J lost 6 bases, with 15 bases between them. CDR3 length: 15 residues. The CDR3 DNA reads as TGTGCCAGCAGTTTATTTGGGACCCCCAGCGCTGAAGCTTTCTTT. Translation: CASSLFGTPSAEAFF.

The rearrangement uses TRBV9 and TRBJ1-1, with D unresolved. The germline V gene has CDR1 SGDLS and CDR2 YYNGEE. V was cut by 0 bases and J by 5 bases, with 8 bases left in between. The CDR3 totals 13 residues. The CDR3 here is CASSVGVGTEAFF. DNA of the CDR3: TGTGCCAGCAGCGTAGGCGTGGGGACTGAAGCTTTCTTT.

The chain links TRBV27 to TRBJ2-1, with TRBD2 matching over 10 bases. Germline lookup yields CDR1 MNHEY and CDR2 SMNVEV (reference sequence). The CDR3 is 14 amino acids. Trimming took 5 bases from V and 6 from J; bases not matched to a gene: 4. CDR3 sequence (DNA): TGTGCCAGCAGTCAAGCGGGGGGGCCCAATGAGCAGTTCTTC. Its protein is CASSQAGGPNEQFF.

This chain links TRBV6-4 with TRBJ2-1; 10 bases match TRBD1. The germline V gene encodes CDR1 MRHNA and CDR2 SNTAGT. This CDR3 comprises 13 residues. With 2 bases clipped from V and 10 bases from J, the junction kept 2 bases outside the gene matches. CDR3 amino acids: CASSDVTGGEQFF. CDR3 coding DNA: TGTGCCAGCAGTGACGTGACAGGGGGCGAGCAGTTCTTC.

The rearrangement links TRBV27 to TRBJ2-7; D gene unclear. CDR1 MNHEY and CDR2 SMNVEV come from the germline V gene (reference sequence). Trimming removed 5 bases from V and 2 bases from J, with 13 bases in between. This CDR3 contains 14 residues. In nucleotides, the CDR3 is TGTGCCAGCAGTAGGGAACTTGAACCCTACGAGCAGTACTTC. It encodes CASSRELEPYEQYF.

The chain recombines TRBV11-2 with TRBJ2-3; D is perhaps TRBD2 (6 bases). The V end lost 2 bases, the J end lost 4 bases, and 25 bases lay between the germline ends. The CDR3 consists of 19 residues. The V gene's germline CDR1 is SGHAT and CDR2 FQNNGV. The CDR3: CASSLSPPGRSTPSDTQYF. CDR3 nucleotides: TGTGCCAGCAGCTTATCCCCCCCTGGGAGGAGCACCCCCTCAGATACGCAGTATTTT.

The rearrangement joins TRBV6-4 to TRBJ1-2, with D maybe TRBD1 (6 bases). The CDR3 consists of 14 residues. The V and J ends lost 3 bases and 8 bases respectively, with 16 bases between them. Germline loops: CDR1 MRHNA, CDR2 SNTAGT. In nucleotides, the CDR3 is TGTGCCAGCAGTGAATCCGGGGGCCGGGGAGGCTACACCTTC. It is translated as CASSESGGRGGYTF.

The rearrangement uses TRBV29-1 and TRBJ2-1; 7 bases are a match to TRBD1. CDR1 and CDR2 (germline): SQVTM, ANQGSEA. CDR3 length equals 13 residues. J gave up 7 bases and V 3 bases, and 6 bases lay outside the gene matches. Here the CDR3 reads CSVDSDRQNEQFF. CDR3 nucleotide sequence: TGCAGCGTTGACTCGGACAGGCAAAATGAGCAGTTCTTC.

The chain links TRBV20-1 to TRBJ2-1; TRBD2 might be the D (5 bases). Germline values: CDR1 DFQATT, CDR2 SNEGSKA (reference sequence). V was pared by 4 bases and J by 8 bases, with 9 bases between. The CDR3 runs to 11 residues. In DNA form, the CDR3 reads TGCAGTGCTAAACTAGGGTATGAGCAGTTCTTC. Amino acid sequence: CSAKLGYEQFF.